This TCR beta chain appears in the sequencing data of a study of a mutant IDH1 vaccine in newly diagnosed glioma. Study at large: The earlier regimen, radiotherapy, temozolomide, or both, was most often both.

The CDR3 is made up of 14 amino acids. From germline, CDR1 is WNHNN and CDR2 SYGVQD (reference sequence). Trimming left V 6 bases short and J 1 base short, with 12 bases between. Some clones are missing from TCRdb's copy, which holds only in-frame ones; the method was immunoSEQ multiplex PCR. The data show approximately 30,000 clones, 82% seen once. Findings and caveats of the study: Changes in top peripheral clonotypes did not appear linked to pseudoprogression. Among all patients, vaccine-induced immune responses occurred in around 95%.

Time point noted: week 23, last vaccination. Alongside topical imiquimod, each dose of vaccine comprised 300 ug of mutant IDH1 20-mer peptide. Each tumor in the donors was a new WHO grade 3 or 4 astrocytoma, IDH1-mutant and ATRX-lost. This clone was counted a single time. Its antigen is unknown. This specimen consisted of PBMCs, obtained from a glioma patient whose treatment included an IDH1 peptide vaccine. The chain joins TRBV10-1 to TRBJ1-1, with D unclear. This receptor was identified in a woman in her 30s with glioma. CDR3 in amino acids: CASSSQWGNTEAFF. CDR3 nucleotides: TGCGCCAGCAGCAGTCAGTGGGGGAACACTGAAGCTTTCTTT.